The 32 T cell receptor beta chains below were found in one sample sequenced in a study of a mutant IDH1 vaccine in newly diagnosed glioma. Time point indicated: week 35, safety follow-up. It was 300 ug of mutant IDH1 20-mer peptide that made up each vaccine dose, given with topical imiquimod. Their recognized antigens are unknown. Assay used: immunoSEQ multiplex PCR; TCRdb lists only in-frame clones, some missing. The sample records fewer than 35,000 clones, roughly four fifths being singletons. Sequenced material: PBMCs, taken from a glioma patient whose treatment included an IDH1 peptide vaccine. The source of these receptors is a man in his fifties with glioma.

The chain couples TRBV14 to TRBJ2-7, with 7 bases lining up with TRBD2. The V and J ends lost 0 bases and 3 bases, in that order; junction bases with no gene match: 5. The CDR3 runs 15 residues. Germline V gene data show CDR1 as SGHDN and CDR2 as FVKESK. DNA for the CDR3: TGTGCCAGCAGCCAAGAGGATAAGCGGGGCTACGAGCAGTACTTC. Protein product: CASSQEDKRGYEQYF.

This clone was seen a single time. The rearrangement links TRBV19 to TRBJ2-6; 8 positions match TRBD1. Germline CDR1 and CDR2: LNHDA and SQIVND (reference sequence). After removal of 7 bases from V and 0 bases from J, the junction contained 2 bases not matched to a gene. This CDR3 has 15 residues. This chain's CDR3 is CASTGQGSGANVLTF. The CDR3 nucleotides read TGTGCCAGTACAGGACAGGGCTCTGGGGCCAACGTCCTGACTTTC. The full variable domain, completed using reference TRBV19 and TRBJ2-6, is DGGITQSPKYLFRKEGQNVTLSCEQNLNHDAMYWYRQDPGQGLRLIYYSQIVNDFQKGDIAEGYSVSREKKESFPLTVTSAQKNPTAFYLCASTGQGSGANVLTFGAGSRLTVL.

This clone was counted only a few times. The chain combines TRBV4-3 with TRBJ1-1, with 8 bases matching TRBD1. Germline-derived CDR1 and CDR2 are LGHNA and YSLEER. This CDR3 contains 15 residues. V was clipped by 3 bases and J by 1 base; unmatched bases: 4. The CDR3 DNA reads as TGCGCCAGCAGCCAGACGGGGACAGGGAACACTGAAGCTTTCTTT. Translation gives CASSQTGTGNTEAFF.

This chain joins TRBV19 and TRBJ2-7; 7 nucleotides align to TRBD1. The V and J ends lost 3 bases and 7 bases, in that order; junction bases with no gene match: 6. The CDR3 extends over 13 amino acids. Germline-derived CDR1 and CDR2 are LNHDA and SQIVND (reference sequence). CDR3: CASSIRQGVEQYF. DNA of the CDR3: TGTGCCAGTAGTATCCGACAGGGCGTTGAGCAGTACTTC. Together with reference TRBV19 and TRBJ2-7, the CDR3 gives the full variable domain: DGGITQSPKYLFRKEGQNVTLSCEQNLNHDAMYWYRQDPGQGLRLIYYSQIVNDFQKGDIAEGYSVSREKKESFPLTVTSAQKNPTAFYLCASSIRQGVEQYFGPGTRLTVT.

CDR3 in amino acids: CASSLGQGTTNEKLFF. The DNA of the CDR3 is TGTGCCAGCAGTTTAGGACAGGGAACAACTAATGAAAAACTGTTTTTT. The V and J genes are TRBV27 and TRBJ1-4; 8 bases match TRBD1. Germline-derived CDR1 and CDR2 are MNHEY and SMNVEV (reference sequence). The CDR3 contains 16 residues. Losses at the gene ends were 2 bases for V and 0 bases for J; bases not matched to a gene: 2.

The table lists this clone with a few counts. The chain carries TRBV2 and TRBJ2-5, with D possibly TRBD2 on 6 matching bases. The length of the CDR3 is 13 residues. Trimming took off 6 bases at V and 0 bases at J, with 8 bases between the two ends. From germline, CDR1 is SNHLY and CDR2 FYNNEI. The CDR3 loop reads CASSRDYQETQYF. The CDR3 DNA reads TGTGCCAGCAGCCGGGACTACCAAGAGACCCAGTACTTC.

The V and J genes are TRBV18 and TRBJ1-4; unclear D gene. V lost 3 bases and J 12 bases, leaving 20 bases between the germline ends. Germline lookup yields CDR1 KGHSH and CDR2 LQKENI. The CDR3 is made up of 15 amino acids. CDR3 sequence (DNA): TGTGCCAGCTCACCGGAGGATATCCCAAGCCTTGAACTGTTTTTT. Protein: CASSPEDIPSLELFF.

This clone was observed a handful of times. The chain carries TRBV27 and TRBJ2-6, with D possibly being TRBD1 (5 bases). V shed 0 bases and J shed 2 bases, with 8 bases lying between them. From germline, CDR1 is MNHEY and CDR2 SMNVEV (reference sequence). This CDR3 is built from 16 residues. CDR3 sequence: CASSLSIGAGANVLTF. CDR3 nucleotide sequence: TGTGCCAGCAGTTTATCGATAGGGGCTGGGGCCAACGTCCTGACTTTC.

Only one count was recorded for this clone. The chain carries TRBV5-1 and TRBJ2-7, with a weak D call TRBD1 (6 bases). V was shortened by 4 bases and J by 2 bases, with 13 bases between the two germline ends. Germline values: CDR1 SGHRS, CDR2 YFSETQ. The CDR3 has 14 amino acids. This CDR3 is CASSRGQNPYEQYF. The DNA of the CDR3 is TGCGCCAGCAGCCGCGGACAGAATCCCTACGAGCAGTACTTC. Combining the CDR3 with reference TRBV5-1 and TRBJ2-7 gives the whole variable domain KAGVTQTPRYLIKTRGQQVTLSCSPISGHRSVSWYQQTPGQGLQFLFEYFSETQRNKGNFPGRFSGRQFSNSRSEMNVSTLELGDSALYLCASSRGQNPYEQYFGPGTRLTVT.

CDR3 sequence (DNA): TGTGCCAGCAGCCCCGGGGGGCGGAATGAGCAGTTCTTC. Its translation: CASSPGGRNEQFF. The gene calls are TRBV27 and TRBJ2-1; D may be TRBD2 (7 bases). The CDR3 has 13 residues. The V end lost 6 bases, the J end lost 7 bases, and 13 bases lay between the germline ends. Germline V gene data show CDR1 as MNHEY and CDR2 as SMNVEV (reference sequence).

The chain joins TRBV9 to TRBJ1-1; the D gene is possibly TRBD1 (5 bases). The V gene lost 4 bases and the J gene lost 0 bases, with 13 bases spanning the gap. The CDR3 contains 15 residues. The germline V gene has CDR1 SGDLS and CDR2 YYNGEE. CDR3 coding DNA: TGTGCCAGCAGCCCGCAGGGTCTAATGAACACTGAAGCTTTCTTT. Protein sequence: CASSPQGLMNTEAFF.

The chain has TRBV30 and TRBJ1-4; D not resolved. V was clipped by 7 bases and J by 6 bases, with 9 bases between them. The CDR3 is 11 amino acids. Germline CDR1 is GTSNPN and CDR2 is SVGIG (reference sequence). CDR3 residues: CALGLDEKLFF. CDR3 nucleotides: TGTGCCTTAGGACTGGATGAAAAACTGTTTTTT.

The chain uses TRBV5-1 and TRBJ2-3; D tentatively reads TRBD1 or TRBD2 (5 bases each). Trimming removed 5 bases at V and 9 bases at J, with 10 bases between. Germline-derived CDR1 and CDR2 are SGHRS and YFSETQ. This CDR3 spans 11 amino acids. The CDR3, as DNA: TGCGCCAGCAGGGGGACGAACACGCAGTATTTT. It codes for CASRGTNTQYF.

This clone has just a few counts. V and J are TRBV5-5 and TRBJ2-7; TRBD2 matches 8 bases. The V and J ends lost 7 bases and 3 bases, in that order; junction bases with no gene match: 9. This CDR3 comprises 14 residues. The V gene's germline CDR1 is SGHKS and CDR2 YYEKEE (reference sequence). CDR3 DNA: TGTGCCAGCGCCTGGGCGGGGGGCGGCTACGAGCAGTACTTC. Amino acids: CASAWAGGGYEQYF.

This clone has a single count. The chain has TRBV5-1 and TRBJ2-7; 7 positions agree with TRBD1. The ends lost 0 bases at V and 5 bases at J; junction bases unmatched: 8. The germline V gene has CDR1 SGHRS and CDR2 YFSETQ. This CDR3 comprises 15 residues. CDR3 DNA sequence: TGCGCCAGCAGCTTGGAGGTGACAGGGTCCGACGAGCAGTACTTC. It codes for CASSLEVTGSDEQYF.

J is TRBJ1-2 and V is TRBV18; no clear D gene. Trimming shortened V by 6 bases and J by 4 bases, and 12 bases separated the two germline ends. Per the germline V gene, CDR1 is KGHSH and CDR2 is LQKENI. The CDR3 has 13 amino acids. The CDR3 sequence is CASSLDIFYGYTF. The CDR3 coding sequence is TGTGCCAGCTCTTTGGATATTTTCTATGGCTACACCTTC.

V is TRBV19 and J is TRBJ2-2; weak D call: TRBD2 (6 bases). The length of the CDR3 is 15 residues. Germline V CDR1 and CDR2: LNHDA, SQIVND (reference sequence). The V and J ends lost 0 bases and 7 bases respectively, with 12 bases between them. The CDR3 is CASSIDSGLRGELFF. The DNA of the CDR3 is TGTGCCAGTAGTATAGACAGCGGGCTTCGCGGGGAGCTGTTTTTT.

This chain uses TRBV29-1 with TRBJ2-1; D may be TRBD2 (5 bases). V was trimmed by 8 bases and J by 8 bases, leaving 16 bases between them. The CDR3 is 12 amino acids. Germline CDR1 is SQVTM and CDR2 is ANQGSEA. The CDR3 DNA sequence: TGCAGCAAGAGGGTATGGATCGATGAGCAGTTCTTC. Translating gives CSKRVWIDEQFF.

The chain links TRBV2 to TRBJ2-1; 7 bases fit TRBD2. The J segment lost 0 bases and the V segment lost 3 bases, leaving 2 bases of the junction unmatched. The V gene's germline CDR1 is SNHLY and CDR2 FYNNEI. The CDR3 covers 15 residues. CDR3 protein: CASSESSGSYNEQFF. The CDR3 coding sequence is TGTGCCAGCAGTGAGTCTAGCGGCTCCTACAATGAGCAGTTCTTC. The full variable domain, completed using reference TRBV2 and TRBJ2-1, is EPEVTQTPSHQVTQMGQEVILRCVPISNHLYFYWYRQILGQKVEFLVSFYNNEISEKSEIFDDQFSVERPDGSNFTLKIRSTKLEDSAMYFCASSESSGSYNEQFFGPGTRLTVL.

The chain combines TRBV6-4 with TRBJ2-3; 10 nucleotides match TRBD2. CDR3 size: 16 residues. Trimming at V came to 4 bases and at J to 1 base, leaving 5 bases not matched to a gene. Germline assignment: CDR1 MRHNA and CDR2 SNTAGT. CDR3 region: CASSASGTSGTDTQYF. As DNA, the CDR3 is TGTGCCAGCAGTGCCTCCGGGACTAGCGGCACAGATACGCAGTATTTT.

The CDR3 nucleotides are TGTGCCAGCAGCGTAGCCCCCAGGGAGGAGACCCAGTACTTC. It yields the protein CASSVAPREETQYF. The V and J genes are TRBV9 and TRBJ2-5, with D possibly being TRBD1 or TRBD2 (5 bases each). The germline V and J ends were trimmed by 0 bases and 5 bases, with 11 bases remaining between them. In germline, CDR1 is SGDLS, CDR2 YYNGEE. The CDR3 loop spans 14 amino acids.

The chain uses TRBV19 and TRBJ2-1, with 10 bases fitting TRBD2. The CDR3 consists of 13 residues. Germline CDR1 LNHDA, CDR2 SQIVND (reference sequence). The trim removed 11 bases at V and 6 bases at J, leaving 7 bases unmatched. Here the CDR3 DNA reads TGTGCCTCTAGGAGACTAGCGGGCAATGAGCAGTTCTTC. Its translation is CASRRLAGNEQFF.

This clone was seen a single time. This CDR3 is CASSFSGGVGANVLTF. As DNA, the CDR3 is TGTGCCAGCAGCTTCTCCGGAGGGGTCGGGGCCAACGTCCTGACTTTC. This chain joins TRBV11-2 and TRBJ2-6, with D maybe TRBD2 (6 bases). The CDR3 consists of 16 residues. CDR1 SGHAT and CDR2 FQNNGV come from the germline V gene. Trimming removed 3 bases from V and 4 bases from J, with 13 bases in between.

The J gene is TRBJ1-6, the V gene TRBV4-3; weak D call: TRBD1 (5 bases). Germline V gives CDR1 LGHNA, CDR2 YSLEER. The CDR3 contains 15 residues. V was trimmed by 0 bases and J by 11 bases, leaving 14 bases between them. This CDR3 reads CASSQDTGTLAPLHF. CDR3 nucleotide sequence: TGCGCCAGCAGCCAAGATACGGGGACCCTCGCACCCCTCCACTTT.

This clone is a singleton in its sample. The gene calls are TRBV6-5 and TRBJ2-7; the D is unclear. The germline gives CDR1 MNHEY, CDR2 SVGAGI. This CDR3 region has 13 residues. The V and J ends lost 6 bases and 5 bases respectively, with 14 bases between them. The CDR3 sequence: CASSPTVVNEQYF. CDR3 nucleotides: TGTGCCAGCAGCCCAACCGTCGTGAACGAGCAGTACTTC.

By its share, this clone is medium-sized. The chain's CDR3 is CASSQVTGTGGPEAFF. The CDR3, as DNA: TGTGCCAGCAGCCAGGTCACCGGGACAGGGGGTCCTGAAGCTTTCTTT. The chain couples TRBV14 to TRBJ1-1; TRBD1 matches at 11 bases. The CDR3 covers 16 residues. V was pared by 3 bases and J by 6 bases, with 9 bases of the junction left unmatched. Per the germline V gene, CDR1 is SGHDN and CDR2 is FVKESK. Full variable domain (outside the CDR3, taken from reference TRBV14 and TRBJ1-1): EAGVTQFPSHSVIEKGQTVTLRCDPISGHDNLYWYRRVMGKEIKFLLHFVKESKQDESGMPNNRFLAERTGGTYSTLKVQPAELEDSGVYFCASSQVTGTGGPEAFFGQGTRLTVV.

The rearrangement links TRBV2 to TRBJ2-5, with 8 bases lining up with TRBD2. The CDR3 has 15 amino acids. Germline loops: CDR1 SNHLY, CDR2 FYNNEI. Losses at the gene ends were 8 bases for V and 9 bases for J; bases not matched to a gene: 17. The CDR3 region has the DNA TGTGCCAGCGCCCGTAGTGCGGGGGGCCAAGGGGCCCAGTACTTC. Its protein is CASARSAGGQGAQYF.

V and J are TRBV5-8 and TRBJ1-2; 9 bases fit TRBD1. This CDR3 region has 14 residues. The germline V gene has CDR1 SGHTS and CDR2 YDEGEE. J gave up 2 bases and V 3 bases, and 2 bases lay outside the gene matches. This CDR3 is CASSSGQGNYGYTF. The CDR3 DNA reads TGTGCCAGCAGCTCGGGACAGGGAAACTATGGCTACACCTTC.

The genes are TRBV2 and TRBJ2-7; TRBD2 agrees at 12 bases. CDR1 is SNHLY, CDR2 FYNNEI, per germline. J lost 5 bases, V lost 2 bases, and 13 bases had no gene match. This CDR3 region has 18 residues. In nucleotides, the CDR3 is TGTGCCAGCAGTGAAAACCCAGCTAGCGGGGGGGCCAGGAACGAGCAGTACTTC. Translation: CASSENPASGGARNEQYF. Using reference TRBV2 and TRBJ2-7 for the parts outside the CDR3, the full variable domain is EPEVTQTPSHQVTQMGQEVILRCVPISNHLYFYWYRQILGQKVEFLVSFYNNEISEKSEIFDDQFSVERPDGSNFTLKIRSTKLEDSAMYFCASSENPASGGARNEQYFGPGTRLTVT.

This clone was detected a few times. The gene calls are TRBV28 and TRBJ2-1, with D perhaps matching TRBD2 (7 bases). Trimming left V 11 bases short and J 7 bases short, with 18 bases between. CDR1 is MDHEN and CDR2 is SYDVKM in the germline V gene. CDR3 length equals 13 residues. The CDR3 reads CAVRGGAGNEQFF. CDR3 DNA sequence: TGTGCCGTCCGAGGGGGGGCTGGGAATGAGCAGTTCTTC.

The J gene is TRBJ2-3, the V gene TRBV5-1; D unclear. The ends were cut back, 3 bases at V and 1 base at J, with 18 bases in the middle. Germline V gene data show CDR1 as SGHRS and CDR2 as YFSETQ. The CDR3 has 17 amino acids. CDR3 nucleotides: TGCGCCAGCAGCTCCGCCCCCCTAGTTGAGGGCACAGATACGCAGTATTTT. Its translation: CASSSAPLVEGTDTQYF.

This clone was seen once. This chain joins TRBV19 and TRBJ2-5; D possibly corresponds to TRBD1 (6 bases). This CDR3 contains 13 residues. V lost 3 bases and J 4 bases, leaving 9 bases between the germline ends. Germline CDR1 and CDR2: LNHDA and SQIVND (reference sequence). The CDR3 reads CASSITRGETQYF. The CDR3 DNA reads TGTGCCAGTAGTATCACCAGGGGAGAGACCCAGTACTTC.